This T cell receptor (beta chain) derives from a study of blood T cell repertoires in COVID-19. Looked up from germline, CDR1 is SGHRS and CDR2 is YFSETQ. The CDR3 sequence is 17 residues long. Losses at the gene ends were 5 bases for V and 7 bases for J; bases not matched to a gene: 15. The table came from immunoSEQ multiplex PCR; TCRdb's copy has only in-frame clones and leaves some out. Here the sample spans over 250,000 clones, roughly 87% being singletons. The specimen sequenced was peripheral blood. The clonotype comes from a human donor in a cohort sampled during active COVID-19. The chain uses TRBV5-1 and TRBJ2-1; the match to TRBD2 covers 10 bases. As DNA, the CDR3 is TGCGCCAGCAGGGGCCAAGGGGTCCTAGCGGGAGCAAATGAGCAGTTCTTC. As protein: CASRGQGVLAGANEQFF.